The 28 T cell receptor beta chains below come from one sample, sequenced in a study of response to subunit inactivated influenza vaccine. One entry per CDR3 protein, called by TCRdb with MiXCR from the RT-PCR reads. Of hundreds of thousands of distinct CDR3 sequences in the sample, around 25% were seen once. The sample consisted of CD4+ T cells sorted from PBMCs, taken roughly 5 days after vaccination. Receptors originate from a man in his forties or fifties who received an inactivated influenza vaccine.

The chain joins TRBV12-3 or TRBV12-4 to TRBJ2-1, with D unresolved. The germline V and J ends were trimmed by 3 bases and 3 bases, with 3 bases remaining between them. The CDR3 length is 12 residues. CDR3 in amino acids: CASSFDYNEQFF. DNA for the CDR3: TGTGCCAGCAGTTTTGACTACAATGAGCAGTTCTTC.

This clonotype has only a few counts. This chain uses TRBV4-2 with TRBJ2-6; D not certain. Germline assignment: CDR1 LGHNA and CDR2 YNFKEQ. This CDR3 spans 15 amino acids. Trimming stripped 1 base from V and 0 bases from J, with 4 bases between. CDR3 coding DNA: TGTGCCAGCAGCCAAGTGAGCTCTGGGGCCAACGTCCTGACTTTC. Amino acid sequence: CASSQVSSGANVLTF.

The chain carries TRBV6-5 and TRBJ2-6, with unresolved D. Looked up from germline, CDR1 is MNHEY and CDR2 is SVGAGI. The germline V and J ends were trimmed by 2 bases and 2 bases, with 7 bases remaining between them. The CDR3 has 15 residues. CDR3 nucleotides: TGTGCCAGCAGTTACACCCTAACTGGGGCCAACGTCCTGACTTTC. It translates to CASSYTLTGANVLTF.

The chain couples TRBV6-2 or TRBV6-3 to TRBJ2-7; 10 bases line up with TRBD2. The CDR3 contains 14 residues. CDR1 MNHEY and CDR2 SVGEGT come from the germline V gene. Unmatched junction bases numbered 1, after V lost 2 bases and J lost 3 bases. In nucleotides, the CDR3 is TGTGCCAGCAGTTACACTAGCGGGGTCTACGAGCAGTACTTC. Translating gives CASSYTSGVYEQYF.

This clonotype appeared many times. The chain joins TRBV12-3 or TRBV12-4 to TRBJ1-6; D not resolved. The CDR3 has 14 residues. The germline V and J ends were trimmed by 4 bases and 10 bases, with 14 bases remaining between them. The DNA for the CDR3 is TGTGCCAGCAGTTCGGGAGGTGGGAGGTCACCCCTCCACTTT. Protein product: CASSSGGGRSPLHF.

The chain combines TRBV7-2 with TRBJ2-1, with D perhaps TRBD2 (6 bases). V lost 0 bases and J 0 bases, leaving 21 bases between the germline ends. The CDR3 covers 20 residues. Looked up from germline, CDR1 is SGHTA and CDR2 is FQGNSA. CDR3 region: CASSLAWVAGGPSSYNEQFF. The CDR3 coding sequence is TGTGCCAGCAGCTTAGCGTGGGTAGCAGGAGGGCCGAGCTCCTACAATGAGCAGTTCTTC.

This clonotype was seen a handful of times. This chain uses TRBV10-3 with TRBJ2-4, with 8 positions matching TRBD2. The trim removed 4 bases at V and 0 bases at J, leaving 5 bases unmatched. The CDR3 covers 16 residues. Germline V gene data show CDR1 as ENHRY and CDR2 as SYGVKD. For the CDR3, the DNA is TGTGCCATCAGTGTCCTGGCGGGAGGAGCCAAAAACATTCAGTACTTC. Protein product: CAISVLAGGAKNIQYF.

This chain links TRBV7-8 with TRBJ2-1, with 8 positions matching TRBD1. The CDR3 loop spans 15 amino acids. Trimming removed 5 bases from V and 9 bases from J; junction bases left unmatched: 12. The germline CDR1 and CDR2 sequences are SGHVS and FQNEAQ. The CDR3 DNA is TGTGCCAGCAGCCCAGTCGGACAGGGTCGGGGTGAGCAGTTCTTC. Translating it yields CASSPVGQGRGEQFF.

The chain carries TRBV29-1 and TRBJ2-1; 9 bases agree with TRBD1. CDR1 and CDR2 (germline): SQVTM, ANQGSEA. V was pared by 4 bases and J by 6 bases, with 7 bases of the junction left unmatched. The CDR3 extends over 14 amino acids. The CDR3 sequence: CSVGDRVMSNEQFF. In nucleotides, the CDR3 is TGCAGCGTTGGGGACAGGGTGATGTCCAATGAGCAGTTCTTC.

This clonotype has only a few counts. V and J are TRBV10-3 and TRBJ2-3; D unresolved. The germline CDR1 and CDR2 sequences are ENHRY and SYGVKD. The CDR3 consists of 12 residues. Deletions cut 9 bases from V and 6 bases from J, with 13 bases between. CDR3 coding DNA: TGTGCCATGACCGGTTTGGGGGATACGCAGTATTTT. Protein: CAMTGLGDTQYF.

This clonotype was counted a few times. This chain uses TRBV20-1 with TRBJ2-1; 8 positions match TRBD2. The CDR3 has 14 residues. With V trimmed by 4 bases and J by 3 bases, 5 bases remained unmatched. From germline, CDR1 is DFQATT and CDR2 SNEGSKA (reference sequence). The CDR3 region is CSAKGGGFYNEQFF. The CDR3, as DNA: TGCAGTGCTAAGGGCGGGGGGTTCTACAATGAGCAGTTCTTC.

This clonotype was detected only a few times. The chain has TRBV20-1 and TRBJ1-4; 8 bases line up with TRBD1. V was clipped by 6 bases and J by 10 bases; unmatched bases: 10. Germline V lookup: CDR1 DFQATT, CDR2 SNEGSKA (reference sequence). This CDR3 is 13 amino acids long. The CDR3 DNA follows: TGCAGTGCCTCAGGGCAGGGGGCAAGAAAACTGTTTTTT. This codes for CSASGQGARKLFF.

The DNA of the CDR3 is TGTGCCAGCAGGGTAGCGGGAGTAGCTAATGAGCAGTTCTTC. It translates to CASRVAGVANEQFF. The chain has TRBV12-3 or TRBV12-4 and TRBJ2-1; the match to TRBD2 covers 9 bases. This CDR3 has 14 residues. With V trimmed by 6 bases and J by 7 bases, 7 bases remained unmatched.

This clonotype was found a few times. This chain's CDR3 is CASSLKGGQNYEQYF. The CDR3 nucleotides are TGTGCCAGCAGCTTGAAGGGGGGACAAAACTACGAGCAGTACTTC. The chain has TRBV5-6 and TRBJ2-7, with D perhaps being TRBD1 or TRBD2 (6 bases each). V dropped 1 base and J dropped 3 bases, with 14 bases sitting between them. The CDR3 spans 15 residues. Per the germline V gene, CDR1 is SGHDT and CDR2 is YYEEEE. The complete variable domain, with remaining parts taken from reference TRBV5-6 and TRBJ2-7, reads DAGVTQSPTHLIKTRGQQVTLRCSPKSGHDTVSWYQQALGQGPQFIFQYYEEEERQRGNFPDRFSGHQFPNYSSELNVNALLLGDSALYLCASSLKGGQNYEQYFGPGTRLTVT.

This clonotype was recorded at least ten times. V usage is TRBV20-1 and J usage is TRBJ2-2, with TRBD1 as a possible D gene (5 bases). The CDR3 extends over 13 amino acids. Deletions cut 1 base from V and 4 bases from J, with 7 bases between. Germline-derived CDR1 and CDR2 are DFQATT and SNEGSKA (reference sequence). The CDR3 nucleotides read TGCAGTGCTAGAGGCCAGGGCACCGGGGAGCTGTTTTTT. It yields the protein CSARGQGTGELFF.

The chain uses TRBV10-3 and TRBJ2-7, with a tentative D call TRBD1 (5 bases). The germline gives CDR1 ENHRY, CDR2 SYGVKD. The ends were cut back, 6 bases at V and 4 bases at J, with 13 bases in the middle. The CDR3 runs to 13 residues. In DNA, the CDR3 is TGTGCCATCAGCCTACAGGTTTCTTACGAGCAGTACTTC. It is translated as CAISLQVSYEQYF.

This chain joins TRBV10-3 and TRBJ1-1, with TRBD1 identical over 7 bases. Germline values: CDR1 ENHRY, CDR2 SYGVKD. The trim removed 10 bases at V and 6 bases at J, leaving 14 bases unmatched. CDR3 size: 14 residues. CDR3 sequence: CASRGSGGLAEAFF. The CDR3 DNA sequence: TGTGCCAGCAGGGGGTCTGGAGGGCTGGCTGAAGCTTTCTTT.

V gene TRBV6-2 or TRBV6-3 combines with J gene TRBJ2-1, with 9 bases identical to TRBD2. The J segment lost 0 bases and the V segment lost 4 bases, leaving 10 bases of the junction unmatched. The germline gives CDR1 MNHEY, CDR2 SVGEGT. The CDR3 has 18 residues. The CDR3 here is CASSWSSGTISSYNEQFF. The DNA for the CDR3 is TGTGCCAGCAGTTGGTCTAGCGGGACAATAAGCTCCTACAATGAGCAGTTCTTC.

This clonotype has more than one count but fewer than ten. J is TRBJ2-7 and V is TRBV10-3, with 7 bases identical to TRBD1. The V segment lost 3 bases and the J segment 1 base; nucleotides outside the gene matches: 3. Germline assignment: CDR1 ENHRY and CDR2 SYGVKD. The CDR3 is 14 residues long. As DNA, the CDR3 is TGTGCCATCAGTGACCAGGGACAGTCCTACGAGCAGTACTTC. This codes for CAISDQGQSYEQYF.

The chain combines TRBV6-1 with TRBJ2-7, with a tentative D call TRBD2 (7 bases). V was cut by 5 bases and J by 2 bases, with 13 bases left in between. CDR1 and CDR2 (germline): MNHNS, SASEGT. The CDR3 has 14 amino acids. The chain's CDR3 is CASSTGGGAYEQYF. Written as DNA, the CDR3 is TGTGCCAGCAGTACAGGAGGGGGGGCCTACGAGCAGTACTTC.

This clonotype was counted at least ten times. The chain combines TRBV7-6 with TRBJ2-3; D might be TRBD2 (6 bases). This CDR3 is built from 15 residues. Germline CDR1 and CDR2: SGHVS and FNYEAQ. Deletions cut 4 bases from V and 2 bases from J, with 13 bases between. The DNA for the CDR3 is TGTGCCAGCAGCTATGGGGGGTCCCCCACAGATACGCAGTATTTT. Protein sequence: CASSYGGSPTDTQYF.

The chain combines TRBV20-1 with TRBJ2-3; 8 bases map to TRBD2. The V and J ends lost 3 bases and 1 base, in that order; junction bases with no gene match: 0. The CDR3 extends over 13 amino acids. Germline V gives CDR1 DFQATT, CDR2 SNEGSKA (reference sequence). CDR3 loop: CSASGGGTDTQYF. The DNA for the CDR3 is TGCAGTGCTAGCGGGGGGGGCACAGATACGCAGTATTTT.

This chain connects TRBV29-1 to TRBJ1-1, with D perhaps TRBD1 (5 bases). This CDR3 is built from 12 residues. The germline V gene has CDR1 SQVTM and CDR2 ANQGSEA. V lost 5 bases, J lost 3 bases, and 10 bases lay in between. CDR3 region: CSVKGQHTEAFF. The CDR3, as DNA: TGCAGCGTTAAGGGGCAGCACACTGAAGCTTTCTTT.

This clonotype was observed a few times. The chain carries TRBV20-1 and TRBJ2-5; TRBD2 matches at 7 bases. This CDR3 spans 12 amino acids. CDR1 and CDR2 (germline): DFQATT, SNEGSKA (reference sequence). The CDR3 is CSWEGPQETQYF. The CDR3 DNA reads as TGCAGCTGGGAGGGACCCCAAGAGACCCAGTACTTC.

This clonotype was seen a handful of times. The rearrangement uses TRBV12-3 or TRBV12-4 and TRBJ2-3; D tentatively reads TRBD1 or TRBD2 (5 bases each). The CDR3 totals 13 residues. The V end was cut by 6 bases, the J end by 5 bases, with 12 bases between. As DNA, the CDR3 is TGTGCCAGCAGACCGGGACCTGTAGATACGCAGTATTTT. Translating gives CASRPGPVDTQYF.

The chain links TRBV28 to TRBJ2-1; a weak D match, TRBD2 (6 bases). The CDR3 length is 16 residues. Germline-derived CDR1 and CDR2 are MDHEN and SYDVKM. Deletions cut 3 bases from V and 0 bases from J, with 12 bases between. CDR3 nucleotides: TGTGCCAGCAGTTTGGGGACTGTTAGCTCCTACAATGAGCAGTTCTTC. Amino acids: CASSLGTVSSYNEQFF.

Here the CDR3 reads CASRPGGTAITGELFF. The DNA of the CDR3 is TGTGCCAGCAGGCCCGGGGGGACCGCTATCACCGGGGAGCTGTTTTTT. The gene calls are TRBV7-2 and TRBJ2-2, with 7 bases aligning to TRBD2. Trimming removed 6 bases from V and 4 bases from J; junction bases left unmatched: 11. From germline, CDR1 is SGHTA and CDR2 FQGNSA. This CDR3 contains 16 residues. The variable domain in full, with the rest retrieved from reference TRBV7-2 and TRBJ2-2, is GAGVSQSPSNKVTEKGKDVELRCDPISGHTALYWYRQSLGQGLEFLIYFQGNSAPDKSGLPSDRFSAERTGGSVSTLTIQRTQQEDSAVYLCASRPGGTAITGELFFGEGSRLTVL.

V usage is TRBV5-5 and J usage is TRBJ1-1, with D unclear. V was cut by 0 bases and J by 4 bases, with 16 bases left in between. CDR1 and CDR2 from the germline V gene are SGHKS and YYEKEE (reference sequence). This CDR3 has 16 residues. As DNA, the CDR3 is TGTGCCAGCAGCTTGGACAGAGTGCTCCCGGGCACTGAAGCTTTCTTT. Amino acid sequence: CASSLDRVLPGTEAFF.